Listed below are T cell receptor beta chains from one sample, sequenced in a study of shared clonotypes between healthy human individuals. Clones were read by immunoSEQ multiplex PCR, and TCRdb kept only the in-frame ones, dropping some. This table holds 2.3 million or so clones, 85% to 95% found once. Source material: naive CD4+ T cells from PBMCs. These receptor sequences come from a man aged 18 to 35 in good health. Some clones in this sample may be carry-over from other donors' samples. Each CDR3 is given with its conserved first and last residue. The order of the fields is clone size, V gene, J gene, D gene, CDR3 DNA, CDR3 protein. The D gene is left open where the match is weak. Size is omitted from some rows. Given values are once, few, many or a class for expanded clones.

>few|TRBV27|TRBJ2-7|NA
TGTGCCAGCAGTTTACGCAGGGGAGTTGTCTACGAGCAGTACTTC
CASSLRRGVVYEQYF
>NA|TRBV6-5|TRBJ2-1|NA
TGTGCCAGCAGTTACTCCAGGGGTGGTGAGCAGTTCTTC
CASSYSRGGEQFF
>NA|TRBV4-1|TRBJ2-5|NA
TGCGCCAGCAGCGGCCGGGGCGTTAGAGAGACCCAGTACTTC
CASSGRGVRETQYF
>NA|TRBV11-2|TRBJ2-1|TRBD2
TGTGCCAGCAGACGGGGACTAGCGGATCACTACAATGAGCAGTTCTTC
CASRRGLADHYNEQFF
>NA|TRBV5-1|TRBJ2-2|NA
TGCGCCAGCAGCTTGCCGGACACCGGGGAGCTGTTTTTT
CASSLPDTGELFF
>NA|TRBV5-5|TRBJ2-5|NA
TGTGCCAGCAGCTTGGACAGGGCTTGGGAGACCCAGTACTTC
CASSLDRAWETQYF
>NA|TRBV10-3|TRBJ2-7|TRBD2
TGTGCCATCAGTGAGTATAGCGGGAGCTTCTACGAGCAGTACTTC
CAISEYSGSFYEQYF
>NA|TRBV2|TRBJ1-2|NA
TGTGCCAGCAGTGATCAGGGGAACTATGGCTACACCTTC
CASSDQGNYGYTF
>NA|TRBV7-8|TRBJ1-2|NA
TGTGCCAGCAGCTTAGGACGGGAGGGTGGCTACACCTTC
CASSLGREGGYTF
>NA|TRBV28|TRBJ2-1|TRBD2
TGTGCCAGCATCAAACCCCAGACTAGCGGGAGGGAGGAGTTCTTC
CASIKPQTSGREEFF
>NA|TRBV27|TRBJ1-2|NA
TGTGCCAGCAGTTTCCGGATTCAGGTCCCATATGGCTACACCTTC
CASSFRIQVPYGYTF
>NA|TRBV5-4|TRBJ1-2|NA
TGTGCCAGCAGCTCGGACGGCAACTATGGCTACACCTTC
CASSSDGNYGYTF
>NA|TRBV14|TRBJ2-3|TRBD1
TGTGCCAGCAGCTTCCGGACAGGGGTGGCAGATACGCAGTATTTT
CASSFRTGVADTQYF
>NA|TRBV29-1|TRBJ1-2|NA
TGCAGCGTTACGGGACGGGTGAACTATGGCTACACCTTC
CSVTGRVNYGYTF
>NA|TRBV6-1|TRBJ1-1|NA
TGTGCCAGCAGTGAACAGGCGAGGGGCGGCGAAGCTTTCTTT
CASSEQARGGEAFF
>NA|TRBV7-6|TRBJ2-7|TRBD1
TGTGCCAGCAGCTCGCGGGACAGGGGCCACGAGCAGTACTTC
CASSSRDRGHEQYF
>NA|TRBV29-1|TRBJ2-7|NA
TGCAGCGTTGGCTACAGGGACGAGCAGTACTTC
CSVGYRDEQYF
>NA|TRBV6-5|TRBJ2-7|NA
TGTGCCAGTAGAGCGCGGAGGGCAGAGGTAGAGCAGTACTTC
CASRARRAEVEQYF
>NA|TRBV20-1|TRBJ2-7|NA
TGCAGTGCTAGAGATTGGACAGAGCAGTACTTC
CSARDWTEQYF
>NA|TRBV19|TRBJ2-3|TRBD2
TGTGCCAGTAGTACTAGCGGGAGTAAACCAGATACGCAGTATTTT
CASSTSGSKPDTQYF
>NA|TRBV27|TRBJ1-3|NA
TGTGCCAGCAGACCCGCAGGGACCTCTGGAAACACCATATATTTT
CASRPAGTSGNTIYF
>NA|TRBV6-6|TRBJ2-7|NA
TGTGCCAGCAGTTACCCAGGGGCGTCCTACGAGCAGTACTTC
CASSYPGASYEQYF
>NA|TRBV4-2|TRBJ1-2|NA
TGTGCCAGCAGCCAAGGCCCAGGGGACGGCTACACCTTC
CASSQGPGDGYTF
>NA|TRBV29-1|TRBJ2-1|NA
TGCAGCGTTGGAGGTAGATCCTACAATGAGCAGTTCTTC
CSVGGRSYNEQFF
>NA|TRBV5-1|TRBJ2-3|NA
TGCGCCAGCAGCTTGGGAAACTCGCTACTTGCAGATACGCAGTATTTT
CASSLGNSLLADTQYF
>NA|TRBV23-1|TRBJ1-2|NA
TGCGCCAGCAGTGGTCCTTCGCAACATGGCTACACCTTC
CASSGPSQHGYTF
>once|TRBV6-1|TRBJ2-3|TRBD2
TGTGCCACCCGGACTAGCGGGAGCACAGATACGCAGTATTTT
CATRTSGSTDTQYF
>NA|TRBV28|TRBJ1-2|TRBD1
TGTGCCAGCACCCAACCCGGGACAGCTTATGGCTACACCTTC
CASTQPGTAYGYTF
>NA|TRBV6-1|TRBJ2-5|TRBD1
TGTGCCAGCAGTTGGGACAGGGGCTCTTCGTACTTC
CASSWDRGSSYF
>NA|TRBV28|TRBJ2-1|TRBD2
TGTGCCAGCATGCCTAGCGGGGGGGCTCAGTTCTTC
CASMPSGGAQFF
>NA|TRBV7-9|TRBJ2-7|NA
TGTGCCAGCAGCTTAGAATACCGAACGGAGCAGTACTTC
CASSLEYRTEQYF
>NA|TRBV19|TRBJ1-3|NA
TGTGCCAGTAGGGACCCTGACTCTGGAAACACCATATATTTT
CASRDPDSGNTIYF
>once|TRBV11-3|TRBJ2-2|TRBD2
TGTGCCAGCAGCTTAGTAGCTAGCGGGAGAGGGGAGCTGTTTTTT
CASSLVASGRGELFF
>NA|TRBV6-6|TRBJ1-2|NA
TGTGCCAGCAGGCCGACTGCAGGGGCAGGCTACACCTTC
CASRPTAGAGYTF
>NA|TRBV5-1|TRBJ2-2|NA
TGCGCCAGCAGCCCCCGGACAGTCACCGGGGAGCTGTTTTTT
CASSPRTVTGELFF
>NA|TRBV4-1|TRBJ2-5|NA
TGCGCCAGCAGCCAAGAAGGGATTATTAGAAAAGAGACCCAGTACTTC
CASSQEGIIRKETQYF
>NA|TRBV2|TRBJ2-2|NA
TGTGCCAGCAGTGAATGGGGGGACGGGGAGCTGTTTTTT
CASSEWGDGELFF
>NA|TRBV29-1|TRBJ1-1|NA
TGCAGCTTCCAGGGTTTCGACACTGAAGCTTTCTTT
CSFQGFDTEAFF
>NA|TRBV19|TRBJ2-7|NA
TGTGCCAGTAGTATACGGGGCTACGAGCAGTACTTC
CASSIRGYEQYF
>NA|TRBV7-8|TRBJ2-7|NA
TGTGCCAGCAGCTTCACAGCCTACGAGCAGTACTTC
CASSFTAYEQYF
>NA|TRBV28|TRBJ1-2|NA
TGTGCCAGCAGTCCCCCCCACAAGGGAACCTACACCTTC
CASSPPHKGTYTF
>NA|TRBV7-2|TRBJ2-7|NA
TGTGCCAGCAACTACCTCTGGGGCGAGCAGTACTTC
CASNYLWGEQYF
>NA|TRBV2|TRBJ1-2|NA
TGTGCCAGCAGTGCGAACAGACTTTCTAACTATGGCTACACCTTC
CASSANRLSNYGYTF
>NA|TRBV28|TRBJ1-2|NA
TGTGCCGGCAGTTTGTACGGGAGAAACTATGGCTACACCTTC
CAGSLYGRNYGYTF
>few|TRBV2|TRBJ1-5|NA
TGTGCCAGCAGTGGGAGGACAGGCAATCAGCCCCAGCATTTT
CASSGRTGNQPQHF
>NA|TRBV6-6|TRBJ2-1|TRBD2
TGTGCCAGCAGCACTAGCGGGAGGTCCTACAATGAGCAGTTCTTC
CASSTSGRSYNEQFF
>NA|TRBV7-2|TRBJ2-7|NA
TGTGCCAGCAGCTTCCTAACAGGTTACCCCTCCTACGAGCAGTACTTC
CASSFLTGYPSYEQYF
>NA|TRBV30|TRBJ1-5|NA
TGTGCCTGGAGTGGGGGGCCCCAGCCCCAGCATTTT
CAWSGGPQPQHF
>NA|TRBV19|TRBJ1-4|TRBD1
TGTGCCAGTCGGACAGGGGAGGCTGAAAAACTGTTTTTT
CASRTGEAEKLFF
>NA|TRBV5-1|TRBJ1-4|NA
TGCGCCAGCAGGCCGGACAGTGGAAGTGAAAAACTGTTTTTT
CASRPDSGSEKLFF
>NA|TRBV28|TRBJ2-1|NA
TGTGCCAGCAGTTTCCGGGTTGAGCAGTTCTTC
CASSFRVEQFF
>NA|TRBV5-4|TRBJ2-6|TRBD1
TGTGCCAGCAGCATAAGGACAGGGGGCTCTGGGGCCAACGTCCTGACTTTC
CASSIRTGGSGANVLTF
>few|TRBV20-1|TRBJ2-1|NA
TGCAGTGCTAACCGCAATGAGCAGTTCTTC
CSANRNEQFF